These 9 T cell receptor beta chains came from one sample sequenced in a study of T cell repertoires in cytomegalovirus infection. TCRdb reprocessed the reads with MiXCR, giving one entry per CDR3 protein. Among more than 500,000 distinct CDR3 sequences, about 15% were seen once, and the ten largest hold more than 20%. The specimen was CD8+ T cells from PBMCs. Every receptor here comes from a human donor in good health (CMV status not recorded). Some clones in this sample may be carry-over from other donors' samples.

Written as DNA, the CDR3 is TGTGCCAGCAGGCCGGGACTAGCGGGAGGCTACAATGAGCAGTTCTTC. As protein: CASRPGLAGGYNEQFF. The V and J genes are TRBV28 and TRBJ2-1; TRBD2 aligns across 15 bases. V lost 6 bases, J lost 3 bases, and 3 bases stayed unmatched. This CDR3 region has 16 residues. The V gene's germline CDR1 is MDHEN and CDR2 SYDVKM.

This clonotype was detected ten times or more. The J gene is TRBJ2-1, the V gene TRBV7-9; perhaps TRBD2 as D (6 bases). The CDR3 consists of 14 residues. The V gene lost 7 bases and the J gene lost 6 bases, with 16 bases spanning the gap. CDR1 and CDR2 (germline): SEHNR, FQNEAQ (reference sequence). CDR3 sequence reads: CASKSLGTVNEQFF. As DNA, the CDR3 is TGTGCCAGCAAATCCCTCGGGACTGTCAATGAGCAGTTCTTC.

The chain's CDR3 is CASRMGQGTYEQYF. CDR3 nucleotide sequence: TGCGCCAGCAGGATGGGGCAAGGAACCTACGAGCAGTACTTC. This chain joins TRBV5-1 and TRBJ2-7, with a tentative D call TRBD1 (5 bases). Germline-derived CDR1 and CDR2 are SGHRS and YFSETQ. The V end lost 5 bases, the J end lost 2 bases, and 14 bases lay between the germline ends. CDR3 size: 14 residues.

In the case of this clonotype: The junction does not match germline at one end; this may be a read error. The chain uses TRBV7-2 and TRBJ1-2, with D perhaps TRBD1 (5 bases). This CDR3 is built from 16 residues. The germline gives CDR1 SGHTA, CDR2 FQGNSA. The CDR3 sequence is CASSPTNRTPGYGYAF. The CDR3 nucleotides are TGTGCCAGCAGCCCTACGAACAGGACACCCGGATATGGCTACGCCTTC.

The table lists this clonotype with many counts. The chain has TRBV12-3 or TRBV12-4 and TRBJ1-1; D is perhaps TRBD1 (5 bases). The CDR3 is 15 residues long. The ends were cut back, 4 bases at V and 3 bases at J, with 15 bases in the middle. Here the CDR3 DNA reads TGTGCCAGCAGTTCCCGACAGATGGAGCACACTGAAGCTTTCTTT. This translates into CASSSRQMEHTEAFF.

The chain joins TRBV29-1 to TRBJ2-1, with 8 bases fitting TRBD2. The ends lost 5 bases at V and 9 bases at J; junction bases unmatched: 6. The V gene's germline CDR1 is SQVTM and CDR2 ANQGSEA. The CDR3 is 12 residues long. Here the CDR3 DNA reads TGCAGCGTTAATAGCGGGACCGGTGAGCAGTTCTTC. The encoded protein is CSVNSGTGEQFF.

This clonotype appeared a few times. V is TRBV4-1 and J is TRBJ1-1; D gene ambiguous. Per the germline V gene, CDR1 is MGHRA and CDR2 is YSYEKL. The CDR3 loop spans 13 amino acids. V was trimmed by 4 bases and J by 6 bases, leaving 12 bases between them. As DNA, the CDR3 is TGCGCCAGCAGCCCCGTACCTAGCGCTGAAGCTTTCTTT. This sequence encodes CASSPVPSAEAFF.

This clonotype has just a few counts. V gene TRBV7-9 combines with J gene TRBJ2-7; 12 positions match TRBD2. V gave up 4 bases and J gave up 7 bases; unmatched junction bases: 11. CDR1 SEHNR and CDR2 FQNEAQ come from the germline V gene (reference sequence). The CDR3 is made up of 16 amino acids. The CDR3 bases are TGTGCCAGCAGCTCTCCTAGCGGGAGGGGGGTGAGGGAGCAGTACTTC. Translation gives CASSSPSGRGVREQYF. Full variable domain (missing parts from reference TRBV7-9 and TRBJ2-7): DTGVSQNPRHKITKRGQNVTFRCDPISEHNRLYWYRQTLGQGPEFLTYFQNEAQLEKSRLLSDRFSAERPKGSFSTLEIQRTEQGDSAMYLCASSSPSGRGVREQYFGPGTRLTVT.

This clonotype was counted at least ten times. The chain employs TRBV10-3 and TRBJ1-1; D perhaps matches TRBD1 (5 bases). Trimming took off 3 bases at V and 3 bases at J, with 11 bases between the two ends. Germline V gene data show CDR1 as ENHRY and CDR2 as SYGVKD. The CDR3 covers 14 residues. The CDR3 DNA sequence: TGTGCCATCAGTGAAGGGGAGGGTTACACTGAAGCTTTCTTT. This codes for CAISEGEGYTEAFF.